This T cell receptor beta chain was observed in a study of CD8+CD57+ T cells in acquired aplastic anemia. The TCR beta profiling, which covered VDJ combination and CDR3 sequence, was carried out using genomic DNA as the template. TCRdb reanalysed the reads using MiXCR and keeps one entry per CDR3 protein. The sample records approximately 160,000 distinct CDR3 sequences, around 43% being singletons. The trim removed 2 bases at V and 1 base at J, leaving 4 bases unmatched. There are 15 residues in the CDR3. Patients who underwent sequencing had shown CD8+CD57+ cell expansion by flow cytometry. This clonotype was seen more than once but under ten times.

The receptor was isolated from a human donor with aplastic anemia. The chain employs TRBV12-3 or TRBV12-4 and TRBJ1-1; 7 bases match TRBD1. Sequencing used sorted CD4+, CD8+, or CD8+CD57+ T cells (not recorded which) from PBMCs. The CDR3 protein is CASSLYRDRNTEAFF. The CDR3 coding sequence is TGTGCCAGCAGTTTATACCGGGACAGGAACACTGAAGCTTTCTTT.